One and the same sample provided the 17 T cell receptor beta chains below, sequenced in a study of CD8+ T cells in alopecia areata. Treatment in this sample: oral pan-JAK inhibitor, 5-10 mg twice daily. Reverse transcribed after extraction, RNA yielded cDNA as the sequencing template. Repertoires were generated with immunoSEQ multiplex PCR, while TCRdb's copy carries only in-frame clones and drops some. The sample records around 100,000 clones, about three quarters being singletons. Specimen: CD8+ T cells sorted from blood, collected at roughly week 45, from a patient treated with tofacitinib. Every receptor here comes from a human donor with alopecia areata.

The chain carries TRBV29-1 and TRBJ2-1; D possibly corresponds to TRBD2 (5 bases). This CDR3 region has 16 residues. CDR1 is SQVTM, CDR2 ANQGSEA, per germline. V lost 0 bases to trimming and J lost 10 bases, with 22 bases between them. The CDR3 DNA sequence: TGCAGCGTTGAAGAAGGTCGCCCAGGACGTGGGAGAGAGCAGTTCTTC. Translated: CSVEEGRPGRGREQFF.

The chain carries TRBV29-1 and TRBJ2-1, with 10 bases fitting TRBD2. Germline V gene sequence: CDR1 SQVTM, CDR2 ANQGSEA. The CDR3 spans 13 residues. The V and J ends lost 6 bases and 4 bases, in that order; junction bases with no gene match: 3. The CDR3 DNA is TGCAGCGTCCCTAGCGGGGGATACAATGAGCAGTTCTTC. It specifies CSVPSGGYNEQFF.

V and J are TRBV29-1 and TRBJ1-2, with 7 positions matching TRBD1. Trimming at V came to 6 bases and at J to 4 bases, leaving 8 bases not matched to a gene. This CDR3 has 13 amino acids. Germline CDR1 SQVTM, CDR2 ANQGSEA. CDR3 protein: CSVDPTGAYGYTF. The CDR3 region has the DNA TGCAGCGTCGACCCCACAGGGGCCTATGGCTACACCTTC.

The V gene is TRBV5-1, the J gene TRBJ2-6; no firm D call. The CDR3 sequence is 14 residues long. The germline gives CDR1 SGHRS, CDR2 YFSETQ. V was shortened by 0 bases and J by 1 base, with 2 bases between the two germline ends. CDR3 bases: TGCGCCAGCAGCTTGGATTCTGGGGCCAACGTCCTGACTTTC. It is translated as CASSLDSGANVLTF.

Concerning this clone: This specimen includes other DNA sequences encoding the same CDR3. The V gene is TRBV27, the J gene TRBJ2-1; TRBD2 aligns across 11 bases. Losses at the gene ends were 5 bases for V and 3 bases for J; bases not matched to a gene: 3. This CDR3 is built from 15 residues. Germline V lookup: CDR1 MNHEY, CDR2 SMNVEV (reference sequence). The CDR3 spells CASSTSGGNYNEQFF. The DNA for the CDR3 is TGTGCCAGCAGTACTAGCGGGGGTAACTACAATGAGCAGTTCTTC.

CDR3 nucleotides: TGTGCCTGGAGTTGGGGTAACGAGCAGTACTTC. This codes for CAWSWGNEQYF. V usage is TRBV30 and J usage is TRBJ2-7; no clear D. Trimming took 2 bases from V and 5 from J, leaving 7 bases between them. Germline CDR1 GTSNPN, CDR2 SVGIG (reference sequence). This CDR3 region has 11 residues.

This chain connects TRBV4-1 to TRBJ1-2; D possibly corresponds to TRBD1 (5 bases). Germline V gene lookup returns CDR1 MGHRA and CDR2 YSYEKL. This CDR3 has 15 amino acids. The V gene lost 2 bases and the J gene lost 8 bases, with 18 bases spanning the gap. The CDR3 DNA follows: TGCGCCAGCAGCCAAAGGGTACAGGCCCGAGGGGGCTACACCTTC. Translating gives CASSQRVQARGGYTF.

The rearrangement joins TRBV30 to TRBJ1-2; D possibly corresponds to TRBD1 (6 bases). Germline assignment: CDR1 GTSNPN and CDR2 SVGIG (reference sequence). The CDR3 is 18 amino acids. V lost 0 bases, J lost 2 bases, and 22 bases lay in between. CDR3 sequence (DNA): TGTGCCTGGAGTGTTCAGGACAGCCAATTCTCCCCCAACTATGGCTACACCTTC. This gives the protein CAWSVQDSQFSPNYGYTF.

The chain recombines TRBV6-5 with TRBJ2-5; D ambiguous. Trimming left V 4 bases short and J 1 base short, with 10 bases between. CDR1 and CDR2 (germline): MNHEY, SVGAGI. The CDR3 runs 14 residues. CDR3 loop: CASSSPTSQETQYF. CDR3 bases: TGTGCCAGCAGTTCTCCCACCAGCCAAGAGACCCAGTACTTC.

This CDR3 is CASSEATASNQPQHF. CDR3 nucleotides: TGTGCCAGCAGTGAAGCAACAGCAAGCAATCAGCCCCAGCATTTT. The chain combines TRBV6-1 with TRBJ1-5; D gene unclear. CDR3 length: 15 residues. V shed 0 bases and J shed 1 base, with 7 bases lying between them. Germline V gene data show CDR1 as MNHNS and CDR2 as SASEGT.

With regard to this clone: The identical CDR3 is also encoded by other nucleotide sequences in the sample. This chain joins TRBV13 and TRBJ2-1; D not certain. Germline V gives CDR1 PRHDT, CDR2 FYEKMQ (reference sequence). V was pared by 4 bases and J by 8 bases, with 15 bases between. The CDR3 contains 14 residues. In nucleotides, the CDR3 is TGTGCCAGCAGCTCTCAACCGCGCGTAGATGAGCAGTTCTTC. Its protein product is CASSSQPRVDEQFF.

The genes are TRBV30 and TRBJ2-7, with 11 bases that match TRBD2. The CDR3 covers 15 residues. In germline, CDR1 is GTSNPN, CDR2 SVGIG (reference sequence). Germline trimming cut 0 bases from V and 6 bases from J; bases unmatched to any gene: 7. CDR3 DNA: TGTGCCTGGAGTGTGAGGCCGGGACTAGCGGCCGAGCAGTACTTC. Protein: CAWSVRPGLAAEQYF.

This sequence joins TRBV6-5 and TRBJ1-5; possibly TRBD1 for D (5 bases). Trimming stripped 6 bases from V and 5 bases from J, with 11 bases between. The CDR3 is 13 amino acids. The germline V gene has CDR1 MNHEY and CDR2 SVGAGI. CDR3 amino acids: CASRPTGDQPQHF. For the CDR3, the DNA is TGTGCCAGCAGACCCACAGGAGATCAGCCCCAGCATTTT.

The genes are TRBV29-1 and TRBJ1-2, with 8 bases aligning to TRBD1. This CDR3 region has 13 residues. CDR1 SQVTM and CDR2 ANQGSEA come from the germline V gene. The V gene end was trimmed by 5 bases and the J gene end by 3 bases; junction bases not matched to a gene: 5. The CDR3 nucleotides read TGCAGCGTTCTGGACAGGGTTGACTATGGCTACACCTTC. This codes for CSVLDRVDYGYTF.

This sequence joins TRBV5-6 and TRBJ2-2; TRBD1 might be the D (6 bases). V lost 4 bases to trimming and J lost 6 bases, with 16 bases between them. This CDR3 is built from 15 residues. Germline V gives CDR1 SGHDT, CDR2 YYEEEE. CDR3 nucleotide sequence: TGTGCCAGCAGCCACCGGGACATCGCCCCCGGGGAGCTGTTTTTT. Translating it yields CASSHRDIAPGELFF. Variable domain in full (rest from reference TRBV5-6 and TRBJ2-2): DAGVTQSPTHLIKTRGQQVTLRCSPKSGHDTVSWYQQALGQGPQFIFQYYEEEERQRGNFPDRFSGHQFPNYSSELNVNALLLGDSALYLCASSHRDIAPGELFFGEGSRLTVL.

A single count supports this clone. One end of the junction is discordant with germline, which a read error may explain. This sequence joins TRBV11-2 and TRBJ1-2; tentative D call: TRBD1 (5 bases). Germline CDR1 SGHAT, CDR2 FQNNGV. This CDR3 region has 12 residues. Here the CDR3 reads CASSSIMELGVF. In DNA, the CDR3 is TGTGCCAGCAGCTCTATTATGGAACTAGGGGTCTTC.

The chain recombines TRBV19 with TRBJ1-1; D is ambiguous. Looked up from germline, CDR1 is LNHDA and CDR2 is SQIVND (reference sequence). With 9 bases removed from V and 2 bases from J, the gap between germline ends came to 10 bases. CDR3 length equals 12 residues. This CDR3 is CASKQGNTEAFF. In DNA, the CDR3 is TGTGCCAGCAAACAAGGCAACACTGAAGCTTTCTTT.